This TCR beta chain was retrieved from a study of blood T cell repertoires in COVID-19. V lost 11 bases, J lost 3 bases, and 11 bases lay in between. This CDR3 spans 12 amino acids. Cohort placement rested on clinical history that participants reported themselves. Symptom resolution, clearance, or two negative PCRs marked the recovered donors of Cohort 3. As handled by the study authors: It was from reference gene primer amplification that nucleated cell counts were estimated. Sequencing was performed with immunoSEQ multiplex PCR; in TCRdb, only in-frame clones are kept and a portion is missing. D and trimming come from the DNA, and the V and J calls and clone size come from that table. The repertoire consists of 160,000 or so clones, with more than 65% occurring once and the leading ten covering 13% to 15%.

Sequencing was done on a sample of PBMCs or T cells enriched from blood (not recorded which). This sequence joins TRBV12-3 or TRBV12-4 and TRBJ1-5, with D uncertain. The sequence derives from a man aged 50-60 years who had recovered from COVID-19. The CDR3 loop is CACREANQPQHF. The DNA of the CDR3 is TGTGCCTGCCGGGAGGCCAATCAGCCCCAGCATTTT.